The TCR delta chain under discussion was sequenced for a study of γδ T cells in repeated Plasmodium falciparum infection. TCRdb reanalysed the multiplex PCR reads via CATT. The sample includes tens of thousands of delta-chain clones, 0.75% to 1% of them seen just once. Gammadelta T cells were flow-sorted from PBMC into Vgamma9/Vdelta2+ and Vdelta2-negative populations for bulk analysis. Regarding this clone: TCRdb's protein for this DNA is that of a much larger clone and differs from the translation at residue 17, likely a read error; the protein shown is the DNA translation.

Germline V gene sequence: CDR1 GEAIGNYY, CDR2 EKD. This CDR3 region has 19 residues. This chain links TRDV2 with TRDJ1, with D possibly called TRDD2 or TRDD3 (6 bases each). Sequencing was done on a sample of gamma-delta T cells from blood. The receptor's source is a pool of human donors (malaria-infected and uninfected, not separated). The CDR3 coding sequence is TGTGCCTGTGACACGGGATCCTACACTGGGCTACTTTACACCGATAAACACATCTTT. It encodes CACDTGSYTGLLYTDKHIF.